This TCR beta chain was sequenced in a study of shared clonotypes between healthy human individuals. Study-level results: Around 5% of naive CD4 clonotypes were common to a handful of donors. Blood was the only sampled material, and tissue repertoires likely differ.

A word on this clone: Its antigen is currently unknown.

The CDR3 is made up of 13 amino acids. Germline CDR1 and CDR2: ENHRY and SYGVKD. Trimming removed 7 bases from V and 8 bases from J; junction bases left unmatched: 1. Study processing details: ImmunoSEQ only sent back junction sequences with no quality scores, so filtering was done differently. Assay: immunoSEQ multiplex PCR; the TCRdb copy retains only in-frame clones and omits some. V, J and clone size derive from that table, while D and trimming were established from the DNA sequence. This table holds some 2,000,000 clones, 95% found once. V usage is TRBV10-3 and J usage is TRBJ2-1; 14 nucleotides line up with TRBD2. Sequenced input: naive CD4+ T cells sorted from blood. Subset reported: CD45RA+ positively selected. The TCR comes from a man between 18 and 35 years old in good health. The CDR3 protein is CAIKTSGGDEQFF. The CDR3 nucleotides are TGTGCCATCAAGACTAGCGGGGGGGATGAGCAGTTCTTC.